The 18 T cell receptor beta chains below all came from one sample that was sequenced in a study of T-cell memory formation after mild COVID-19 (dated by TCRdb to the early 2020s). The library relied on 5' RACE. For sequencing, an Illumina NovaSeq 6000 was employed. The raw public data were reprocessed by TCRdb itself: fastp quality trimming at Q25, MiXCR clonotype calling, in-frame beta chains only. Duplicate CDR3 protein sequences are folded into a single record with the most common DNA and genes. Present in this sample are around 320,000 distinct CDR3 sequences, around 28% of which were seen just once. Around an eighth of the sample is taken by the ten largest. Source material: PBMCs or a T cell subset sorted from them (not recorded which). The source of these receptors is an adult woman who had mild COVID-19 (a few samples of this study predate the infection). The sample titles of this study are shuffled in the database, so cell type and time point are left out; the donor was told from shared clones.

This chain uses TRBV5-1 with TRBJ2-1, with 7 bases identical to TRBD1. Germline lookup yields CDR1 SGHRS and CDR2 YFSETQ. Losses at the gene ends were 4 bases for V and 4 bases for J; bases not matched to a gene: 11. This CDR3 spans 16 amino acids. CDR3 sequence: CASSDSGGTSYNEQFF. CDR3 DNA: TGCGCCAGCAGCGACTCAGGGGGAACATCATACAATGAGCAGTTCTTC.

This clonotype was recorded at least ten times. The CDR3 protein is CASSYGSADTQYF. The CDR3 region has the DNA TGTGCCAGCAGTTACGGGTCGGCAGATACGCAGTATTTT. This sequence joins TRBV6-5 and TRBJ2-3; D gene ambiguous. Germline-derived CDR1 and CDR2 are MNHEY and SVGAGI. V lost 2 bases and J 4 bases, leaving 7 bases between the germline ends. This CDR3 comprises 13 residues.

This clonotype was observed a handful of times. CDR3 in amino acids: CSARDWDSGGKNIQYF. The CDR3 region has the DNA TGCAGTGCTAGAGATTGGGATAGCGGGGGCAAAAACATTCAGTACTTC. The rearrangement joins TRBV20-1 to TRBJ2-4, with 9 bases fitting TRBD2. Trimming took 0 bases from V and 3 from J; bases not matched to a gene: 6. This CDR3 is 16 amino acids long. Germline V gene data show CDR1 as DFQATT and CDR2 as SNEGSKA (reference sequence).

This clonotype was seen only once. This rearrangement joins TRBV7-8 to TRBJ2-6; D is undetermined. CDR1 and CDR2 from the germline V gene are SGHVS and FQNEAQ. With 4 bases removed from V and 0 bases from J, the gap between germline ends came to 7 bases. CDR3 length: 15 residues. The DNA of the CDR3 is TGTGCCAGCAGCTCCCAAATCTCTGGGGCCAACGTCCTGACTTTC. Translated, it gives CASSSQISGANVLTF.

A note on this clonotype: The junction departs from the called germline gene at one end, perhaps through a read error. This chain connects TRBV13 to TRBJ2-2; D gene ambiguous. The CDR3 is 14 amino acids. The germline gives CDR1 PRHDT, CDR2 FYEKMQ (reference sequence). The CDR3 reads CASSLGVATRELFF. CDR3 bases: TGTGCCAGCAGCTTAGGGGTTGCCACCAGGGAGCTGTTTTTT.

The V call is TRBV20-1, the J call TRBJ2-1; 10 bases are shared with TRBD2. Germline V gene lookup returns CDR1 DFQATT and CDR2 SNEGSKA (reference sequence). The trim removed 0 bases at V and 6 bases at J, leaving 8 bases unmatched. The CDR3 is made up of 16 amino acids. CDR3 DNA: TGCAGTGCTAGAGACCTACTAGCGGGATCCCCCAATGAGCAGTTCTTC. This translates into CSARDLLAGSPNEQFF.

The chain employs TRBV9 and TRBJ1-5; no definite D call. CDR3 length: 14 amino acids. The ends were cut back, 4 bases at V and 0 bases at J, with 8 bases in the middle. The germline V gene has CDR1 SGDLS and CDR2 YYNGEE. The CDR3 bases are TGTGCCAGCAGCCGTACGGATAGCAATCAGCCCCAGCATTTT. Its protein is CASSRTDSNQPQHF.

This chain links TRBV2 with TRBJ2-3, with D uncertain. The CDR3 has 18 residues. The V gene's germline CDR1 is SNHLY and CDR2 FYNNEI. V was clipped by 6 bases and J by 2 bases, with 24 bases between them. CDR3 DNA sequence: TGTGCCAGCAGCAAGACCTACTCACTTGGAGCGTCCACAGATACGCAGTATTTT. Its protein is CASSKTYSLGASTDTQYF.

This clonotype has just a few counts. The CDR3 loop is CASSQEVGYSQETQYF. The CDR3 DNA follows: TGTGCCAGCAGCCAAGAGGTTGGTTACTCCCAAGAGACCCAGTACTTC. The genes are TRBV4-2 and TRBJ2-5; unclear D gene. Germline V gene data show CDR1 as LGHNA and CDR2 as YNFKEQ. The CDR3 extends over 16 amino acids. Deletions cut 0 bases from V and 1 base from J, with 12 bases between.

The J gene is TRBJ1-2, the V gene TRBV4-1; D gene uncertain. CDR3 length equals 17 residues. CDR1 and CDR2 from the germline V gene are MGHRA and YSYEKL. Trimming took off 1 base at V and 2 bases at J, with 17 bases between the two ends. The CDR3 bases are TGCGCCAGCAGCCAAGTTTGGCCCTCCGGAGGAAACTATGGCTACACCTTC. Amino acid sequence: CASSQVWPSGGNYGYTF.

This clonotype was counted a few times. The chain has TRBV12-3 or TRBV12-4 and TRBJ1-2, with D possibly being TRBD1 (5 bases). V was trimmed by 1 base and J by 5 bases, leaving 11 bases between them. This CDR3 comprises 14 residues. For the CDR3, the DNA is TGTGCCAGCAGTTTAGGGGACCTAGCGTATGGCTACACCTTC. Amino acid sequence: CASSLGDLAYGYTF.

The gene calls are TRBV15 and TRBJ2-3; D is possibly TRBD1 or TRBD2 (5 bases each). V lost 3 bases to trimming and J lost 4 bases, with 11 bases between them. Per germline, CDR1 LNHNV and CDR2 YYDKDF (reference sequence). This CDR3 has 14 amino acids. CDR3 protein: CATSSIGAADTQYF. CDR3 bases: TGTGCCACCAGCAGCATCGGGGCCGCAGATACGCAGTATTTT.

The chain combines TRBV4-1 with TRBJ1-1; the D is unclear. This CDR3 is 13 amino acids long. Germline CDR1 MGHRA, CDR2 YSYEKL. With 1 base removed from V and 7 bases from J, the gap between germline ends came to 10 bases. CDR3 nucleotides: TGCGCCAGCAGCCAAGGTACAGAACATGAAGCTTTCTTT. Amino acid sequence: CASSQGTEHEAFF.

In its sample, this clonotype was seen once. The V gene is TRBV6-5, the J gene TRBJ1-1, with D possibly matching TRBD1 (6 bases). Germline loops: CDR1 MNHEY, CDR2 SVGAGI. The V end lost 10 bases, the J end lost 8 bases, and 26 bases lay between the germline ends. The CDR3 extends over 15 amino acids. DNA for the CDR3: TGTGCCACCTCTCAAGGGGGGGACCCTGTCGGAGAAGCTTTCTTT. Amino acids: CATSQGGDPVGEAFF.

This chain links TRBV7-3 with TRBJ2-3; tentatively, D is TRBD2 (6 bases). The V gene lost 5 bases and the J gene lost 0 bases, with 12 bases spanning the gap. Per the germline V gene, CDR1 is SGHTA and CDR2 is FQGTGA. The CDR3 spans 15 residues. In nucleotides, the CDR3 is TGTGCCAGCAGCCAGAGGACTACTAGCACAGATACGCAGTATTTT. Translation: CASSQRTTSTDTQYF.

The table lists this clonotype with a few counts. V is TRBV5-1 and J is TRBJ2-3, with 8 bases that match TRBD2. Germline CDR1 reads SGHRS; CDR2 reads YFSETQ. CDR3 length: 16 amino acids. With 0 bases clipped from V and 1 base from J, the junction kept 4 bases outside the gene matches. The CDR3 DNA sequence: TGCGCCAGCAGCTTGGAGCCAGCGGGGGGCACAGATACGCAGTATTTT. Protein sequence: CASSLEPAGGTDTQYF.

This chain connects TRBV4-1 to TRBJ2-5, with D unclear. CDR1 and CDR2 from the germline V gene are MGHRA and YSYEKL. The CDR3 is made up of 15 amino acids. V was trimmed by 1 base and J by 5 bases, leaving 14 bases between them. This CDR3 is CASSQARRDWETQYF. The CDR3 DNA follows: TGCGCCAGCAGCCAAGCACGGCGCGACTGGGAGACCCAGTACTTC.

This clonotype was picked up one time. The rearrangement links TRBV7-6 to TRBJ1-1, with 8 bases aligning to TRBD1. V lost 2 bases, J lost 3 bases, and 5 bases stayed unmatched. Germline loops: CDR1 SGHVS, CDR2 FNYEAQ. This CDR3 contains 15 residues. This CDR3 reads CASSLRSTGDTEAFF. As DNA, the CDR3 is TGTGCCAGCAGCTTAAGGTCGACAGGGGACACTGAAGCTTTCTTT.